The text below deals with one T cell receptor beta chain. The antigen it recognizes is unknown. The input lacks base qualities; no much larger clone sits a single base away. The cohort consisted of 666 healthy bone marrow donors. At the time of sampling, every cohort member was nominally healthy, though immune exposures that went unrecorded were likely present. The donor was CMV seropositive and was included in the group of 290 or so seropositive cohort members. A peripheral blood sample was collected from each donor, and TCR beta sequencing was performed on peripheral blood mononuclear cells. Genomic DNA was extracted from the blood cell samples with the Qiagen DNeasy Blood Extraction Kit. The data originate from a study of cytomegalovirus exposure and HLA in healthy donors (dated by TCRdb to 2016 to 2017). A note on the overall study: An earlier analysis of roughly 570 of the donors reported roughly 300 Gb of sequence data and 117 million unique TCR beta sequences obtained from roughly 170 million T cells. The genetic ancestry cluster associated with self-reported Caucasian donors included 65% to 90% of the roughly 380 genotyped donors. A later genetic analysis took genome-wide SNP genotypes for 398 of the 666 donors and used that subset as a discovery cohort. Every discovery cohort repertoire had been produced on one sequencing platform. Because of strong linkage in the cohort, four to six DR-DQ haplotypes were treated as single units for association and clustering. In a later analysis, previously published TCR beta repertoires from about 640 donors were re-analyzed and high-resolution HLA genotyping was added so that TCR occurrence patterns could be studied. Using immunosequencing, the study profiled T cell repertoires from fewer than 850 subjects and related those repertoires to cytomegalovirus serostatus. To predict cytomegalovirus infection status, the study combined high-throughput TCR immunosequencing, statistical association of individual TCRs with disease status, and machine learning. The later analysis used no new phenotypic data to find candidate immune exposures, relying instead on TCR beta sequences and their occurrence across donors. To decide whether each TCR beta V gene segment behaved as functional or pseudogenic, an earlier analysis of several hundred of the donors relied on high-throughput TCR beta sequencing. Typing coverage varied by locus: roughly 629-640 donors for A, B, C, DRB1 and DQB1; 522 for DQA1; 606 for DPA1; around 450 for DPB1. On average, around 200,000 unique TCR beta nucleotide sequences were sequenced per donor among some 430 genotyped donors of the cohort, with roughly 20% of those sequences being non-productive. HLA typing covered class I and class II loci at four-digit resolution. An early release covering approximately 600 HLA-typed donors comprised about 320 gigabases of sequencing data and around 85 million unique TCR sequences. A separate validation cohort of roughly 130 different subjects was used in addition to the 666-subject first cohort. Donor age, sex, ethnicity and CMV serostatus were collected together with the repertoire data. The study aimed to test whether signatures of past pathogen exposure could be identified by cataloging public T cell receptors. Broad study findings and their caveats: An earlier analysis of approximately 570 of the donors showed that most TCR beta V segments appeared in productive rearrangements either about 90% or about 30% of the time, which broadly matched IMGT annotations. In a later genetic analysis, a missense DCLRE1C variant was associated with V-gene and J-gene trimming of TCR beta chains, and the association was replicated in an independent cohort. According to a later analysis, parvovirus B19, influenza, CMV and Epstein-Barr virus appeared linked to several top co-occurrence clusters. A few of the identified cytomegalovirus-associated TCR beta chains were confirmed in vitro to be specific for cytomegalovirus antigens. Only TCR beta chains were sequenced in this cohort, and the absence of alpha or paired-chain data limited detectable features. While some public TCRs were present in many individuals, most TCR sequences turned up only very rarely across donors. A further reported finding was that TCR beta sequences accurately predicted the HLA-A and HLA-B alleles for most subjects in the first cohort. Over 15 rarely observed V segments, including chromosome 9 orphons, were excluded from the earlier analysis of about 610 of the donors because counts were too low. CMV serostatus was the only immune exposure information available for the cohort. Presence/absence analyses assumed roughly uniform sequencing depth across donors, an assumption that may not hold. The study listed 150 to 200 TCR beta chains as associated with cytomegalovirus. A group of highly shared sequence variants was considered likely to be a technical artifact of the sequencing pipeline. In a later analysis, HLA-associated TCR beta chains were found to be more clonally expanded and to have lower generation probabilities than equally common non-associated chains. Because the 87-base-pair reads could not distinguish some IMGT-functional V segments, including TRBV6-2 and TRBV6-3, those segments were excluded. A later analysis associated about 17,000 TCR beta sequences with specific HLA alleles at a false discovery rate of 0.05. Correlated functional status among segregating V segments might reflect linkage disequilibrium, but an unknown experimental factor could not be ruled out. Because HLA typing was missing for some donors at each locus, association tests included only the typed subset. A later analysis found that TCR association rates varied across HLA loci, with DRB1 alleles showing the most associated TCRs and HLA-C alleles the fewest. It was suggested by the authors that the approach could potentially be generalized to other disease states and immunological phenotypes. According to a later genetic analysis, donors in an Asian-associated ancestry cluster had fewer N-insertions in productive TCRs than the approximately 610-donor mean. The classifier was reported to diagnose cytomegalovirus status with high specificity and sensitivity in both the original and validation cohorts. Strong co-occurrence of HLA alleles, especially DR and DQ, made assigning TCR associations to individual alleles difficult. According to a later analysis, most CMV-associated TCR beta chains appeared to be HLA-restricted, and the HLA associations seemed to be driven largely by CMV exposure.

Clipping removes 6 bases from V and 7 bases from J, with 14 as the unmatched junction base count. There are 17 amino acids in the CDR3, from cysteine to phenylalanine inclusive. CDR3 DNA only is kept here, 51 bases in frame from base 1. CDR1 and CDR2, looked up from the germline V gene, are SGHTA and FQGTGA. The method behind the library was the immunoSEQ multiplex PCR assay. A mixture of 60 forward primers for TCR Vbeta segments and 13 reverse primers for TCR Jbeta segments was used in the multiplex PCR. The CDR3 region of rearranged TCR beta genes was amplified from genomic DNA with a multiplex PCR assay. On the Illumina HiSeq System, the amplified TCR beta libraries were sequenced as 87-base-pair reads. The study's own analysis went as follows. A later analysis counted tens of millions of unique TCR beta chains across the 650 to 800 repertoires, and 10 million to 11 million of these chains were shared by at least two donors. Raw reads were error-corrected and collapsed into unique sequences with a nearest-neighbor algorithm that merged closely related sequences to remove PCR and sequencing errors. V, D and J gene segments were assigned by aligning CDR3 sequences to IMGT reference sequences. For a sequence to be retained, a match of at least six nucleotides was required to both a V gene segment and a J gene segment. A rearrangement was called productive if the CDR3 had no stop codons and remained in frame with V and J, and every other rearrangement was called non-productive. CDR3 was defined according to IMGT convention as the region running from the second conserved V-encoded cysteine to the conserved J-encoded phenylalanine. The earlier analysis of about 590 of the donors excluded sequences that lacked an unambiguous match to a single V gene segment. An earlier analysis of approximately 590 of the donors classified V segments as functional when productive rearrangements were above 56.7% and as segregating when the standard deviation between donors was above 5%. A statistical classification framework was developed to diagnose cytomegalovirus status using the catalog of TCR beta chain sequences. V and J gene assignment, in a later analysis, came from comparing TCR nucleotide sequences with IMGT/GENE-DB human TR gene sequences. The TCRdist pipeline was used in a later analysis to assign CDR3 sequences and most-parsimonious VDJ recombination scenarios. In a later analysis, each TCR beta chain was defined by its CDR3 amino acid sequence together with its V-gene family, and reads lacking a unique V-gene family were excluded. As a way to deal with suspected cross-contamination and a sequencing artifact, a later analysis dropped under 600 nucleotide sequences that were highly shared and had low generation probability. For each public chain, a later analysis derived a clonal expansion index from normalized ranks of inferred template counts within each repertoire. Generation probabilities in a later analysis came from a VDJ recombination model fitted to out-of-frame rearrangements, and those results were checked against IGoR. Hypergeometric tests were used in a later analysis to score TCR-TCR, TCR-HLA and TCR-CMV co-occurrence, with a repertoire-size bias correction applied to the TCR pairs. To estimate false discovery rates, a later analysis permuted the HLA or CMV assignments 20 times. A later analysis grouped co-occurring TCRs with DBSCAN, adding TCRdist sequence similarity when clustering within HLA-allele-positive subsets. Repertoires with fewer than 30,000 or more than 120,000 public chains were left out of co-occurrence clustering, as were five repertoires with anomalous nucleotide sharing. Drawn from immuneACCESS, this table holds only the in-frame rearrangements with V and J called that TCRdb kept. Clones are partly lost; checked studies trace under half to an unresolved V gene and leave the rest unexplained. V, J and clone size reflect that table, while D and trimming were determined from the DNA. This sample is represented by fewer than 200,000 clones; roughly 84% of them were singletons. The ten top clones hold more than 2% of the sample.

The sequence is built from TRBV7-3 and TRBJ2-1; TRBD2 lines up with 11 middle nucleotides. The specimen sequenced was PBMCs. The sequence derives from a man aged 18 to 29 in good health and CMV-seropositive. The DNA sequence reads TGTGCCAGCAGTCTAGGCGGTGGTAGCGGGGGGGGTAATGAGCAGTTCTTC. Its translation reads: CASSLGGGSGGGNEQFF.